One and the same sample provided the 10 T cell receptor beta chains below, sequenced in a study of cytomegalovirus exposure and HLA in healthy donors. 13 Jbeta primers and 60 Vbeta primers were used for the PCR. Only in-frame clones appear in the TCRdb table, and some are missing; sequencing was by immunoSEQ multiplex PCR. The table includes approximately 110,000 clones, around three quarters detected once. Source material: PBMCs. Receptors originate from a woman aged 35 to 49 in good health and CMV-seropositive.

This clone showed up just a few times. This chain's CDR3 is CASSQEGAGYYEQYF. The CDR3 coding sequence is TGCGCCAGCAGCCAAGAGGGGGCAGGATACTACGAGCAGTACTTC. The chain is built from TRBV4-1 and TRBJ2-7, with D maybe TRBD1 (6 bases). Deletions cut 0 bases from V and 3 bases from J, with 12 bases between. This CDR3 is 15 amino acids long. CDR1 MGHRA and CDR2 YSYEKL come from the germline V gene.

This clone occurred a few times. The rearrangement links TRBV9 to TRBJ2-1; D possibly corresponds to TRBD2 (5 bases). V was pared by 3 bases and J by 4 bases, with 8 bases between. Germline assignment: CDR1 SGDLS and CDR2 YYNGEE. The CDR3 loop spans 13 amino acids. CDR3 sequence (DNA): TGTGCCAGCAGCGGAGGACTTTACAATGAGCAGTTCTTC. Its protein product is CASSGGLYNEQFF.

This chain joins TRBV10-1 and TRBJ2-2, with D unclear. The V and J ends lost 6 bases and 5 bases respectively, with 13 bases between them. Germline loops: CDR1 WNHNN, CDR2 SYGVQD (reference sequence). The CDR3 sequence is 14 residues long. CDR3 coding DNA: TGCGCCAGCAGCCGTTATCAGACTACCGGGGAGCTGTTTTTT. It encodes CASSRYQTTGELFF.

The chain joins TRBV5-1 to TRBJ1-2; TRBD1 matches at 9 bases. Germline V gene lookup returns CDR1 SGHRS and CDR2 YFSETQ. Trimming at V came to 3 bases and at J to 7 bases, leaving 4 bases not matched to a gene. CDR3 length: 13 amino acids. CDR3 protein: CASSSGQGPGYTF. The CDR3 region has the DNA TGCGCCAGCAGCTCCGGACAGGGGCCTGGCTACACCTTC.

The rearrangement links TRBV10-2 to TRBJ2-5, with D tentatively TRBD2 (6 bases). The germline V gene encodes CDR1 WSHSY and CDR2 SAAADI. This CDR3 is built from 13 residues. Deletions cut 2 bases from V and 4 bases from J, with 8 bases between. The CDR3 reads CASSEGGRETQYF. The CDR3 DNA sequence: TGCGCCAGCAGTGAGGGAGGGCGAGAGACCCAGTACTTC.

This chain joins TRBV27 and TRBJ2-2; weak D call: TRBD2 (5 bases). V lost 2 bases and J 1 base, leaving 5 bases between the germline ends. The CDR3 loop spans 14 amino acids. The germline V gene encodes CDR1 MNHEY and CDR2 SMNVEV (reference sequence). The CDR3 DNA sequence: TGTGCCAGCAGTTTAGGGAGGAACACCGGGGAGCTGTTTTTT. Encoded protein: CASSLGRNTGELFF.

This chain connects TRBV28 to TRBJ1-2; 8 bases fit TRBD1. Germline V gene lookup returns CDR1 MDHEN and CDR2 SYDVKM. Trimming cost V 6 bases and J 8 bases; bases outside gene matches: 8. The CDR3 has 13 amino acids. In DNA, the CDR3 is TGTGCCAGCAGGGAGCAGGGGGCTAGCGGCTACACCTTC. It encodes CASREQGASGYTF.

The chain couples TRBV18 to TRBJ1-4; 7 nucleotides agree with TRBD1. The CDR3 spans 17 residues. V shed 4 bases and J 0 bases; nucleotides not matched to a gene: 8. Germline V gene sequence: CDR1 KGHSH, CDR2 LQKENI. This CDR3 is CASSLGQIIATNEKLFF. DNA of the CDR3: TGTGCCAGCTCACTGGGACAGATAATTGCAACTAATGAAAAACTGTTTTTT.

This chain connects TRBV2 to TRBJ2-7; 11 positions match TRBD2. V was pared by 10 bases and J by 4 bases, with 9 bases of the junction left unmatched. The CDR3 extends over 14 amino acids. Germline CDR1 and CDR2: SNHLY and FYNNEI. The CDR3 DNA reads TGTGCCATCGGGGCCATAGCGGGAGGGTACGAGCAGTACTTC. It yields the protein CAIGAIAGGYEQYF.

The gene calls are TRBV2 and TRBJ1-2, with 7 bases matching TRBD1. The germline V gene encodes CDR1 SNHLY and CDR2 FYNNEI. The length of the CDR3 is 13 residues. Germline trimming cut 7 bases from V and 3 bases from J; bases unmatched to any gene: 5. In nucleotides, the CDR3 is TGTGCCAGCACACAGGGGAGTCACTATGGCTACACCTTC. Amino acid sequence: CASTQGSHYGYTF.